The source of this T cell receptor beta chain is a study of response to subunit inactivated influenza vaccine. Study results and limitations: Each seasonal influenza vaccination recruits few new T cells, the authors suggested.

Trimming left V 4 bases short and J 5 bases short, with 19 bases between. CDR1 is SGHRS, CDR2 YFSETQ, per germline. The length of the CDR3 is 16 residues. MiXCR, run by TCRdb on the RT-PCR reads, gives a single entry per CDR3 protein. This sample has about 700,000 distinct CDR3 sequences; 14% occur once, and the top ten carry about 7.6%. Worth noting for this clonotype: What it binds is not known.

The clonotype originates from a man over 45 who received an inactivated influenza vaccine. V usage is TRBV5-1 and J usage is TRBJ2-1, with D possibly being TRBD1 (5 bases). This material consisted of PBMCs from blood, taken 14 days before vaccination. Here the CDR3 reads CASSQDRHYANNEQFF. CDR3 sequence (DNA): TGCGCCAGCAGCCAAGACAGACATTACGCCAACAATGAGCAGTTCTTC.